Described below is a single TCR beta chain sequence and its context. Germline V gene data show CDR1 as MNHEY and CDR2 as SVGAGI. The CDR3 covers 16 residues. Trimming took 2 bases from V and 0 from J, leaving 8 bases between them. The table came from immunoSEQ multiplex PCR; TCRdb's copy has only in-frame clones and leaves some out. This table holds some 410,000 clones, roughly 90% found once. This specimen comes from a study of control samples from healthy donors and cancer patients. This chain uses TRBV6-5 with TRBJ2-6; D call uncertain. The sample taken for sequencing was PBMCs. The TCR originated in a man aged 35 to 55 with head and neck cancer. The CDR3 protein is CASSYLGLSGANVLTF. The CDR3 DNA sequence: TGTGCCAGCAGTTACCTCGGGCTCTCTGGGGCCAACGTCCTGACTTTC.